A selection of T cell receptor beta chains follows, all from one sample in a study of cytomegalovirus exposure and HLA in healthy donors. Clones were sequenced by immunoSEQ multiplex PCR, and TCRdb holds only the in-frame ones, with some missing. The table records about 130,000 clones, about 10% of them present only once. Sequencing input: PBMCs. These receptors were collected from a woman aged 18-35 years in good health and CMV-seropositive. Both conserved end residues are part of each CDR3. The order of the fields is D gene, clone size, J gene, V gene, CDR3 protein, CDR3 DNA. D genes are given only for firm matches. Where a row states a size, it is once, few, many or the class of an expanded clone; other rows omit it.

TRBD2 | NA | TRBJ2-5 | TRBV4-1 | CASGRGPQETQYF | TGCGCCAGCGGGAGGGGTCCACAAGAGACCCAGTACTTC
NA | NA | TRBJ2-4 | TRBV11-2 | CASSQGHQAKNIQYF | TGTGCCAGCAGCCAGGGACACCAAGCCAAAAACATTCAGTACTTC
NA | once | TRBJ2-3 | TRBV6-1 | CASSEYGTGSLDTQYF | TGTGCCAGCAGTGAATACGGAACAGGGAGTCTTGATACGCAGTATTTT
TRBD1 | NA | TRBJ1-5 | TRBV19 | CASSTGTGGQPQHF | TGTGCCAGTAGTACCGGGACAGGGGGACAGCCCCAGCATTTT
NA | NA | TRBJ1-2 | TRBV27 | CASRSIVSSYGYTF | TGTGCCAGCCGCTCTATAGTGTCTTCCTATGGCTACACCTTC
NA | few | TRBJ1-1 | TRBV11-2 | CASSLVGGANTEAFF | TGTGCCAGCAGCTTAGTAGGGGGGGCGAACACTGAAGCTTTCTTT
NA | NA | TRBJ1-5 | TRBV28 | CATEGVGQPQHF | TGTGCCACTGAAGGGGTAGGTCAGCCCCAGCATTTT
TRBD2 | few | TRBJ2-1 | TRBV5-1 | CASSLVLAGGSDEQFF | TGCGCCAGCAGCCTTGTTCTAGCGGGAGGGAGCGATGAGCAGTTCTTC
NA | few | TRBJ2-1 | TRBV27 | CASSLTGVYNEQFF | TGTGCCAGCAGTTTAACGGGAGTATACAATGAGCAGTTCTTC
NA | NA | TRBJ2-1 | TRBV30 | CAWSVVRGRRLNEQFF | TGTGCCTGGAGTGTTGTAAGGGGGAGACGTCTTAATGAGCAGTTCTTC
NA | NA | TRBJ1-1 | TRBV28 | CASSFRSGFWNTEAFF | TGTGCCAGCAGTTTTCGTTCGGGATTTTGGAACACTGAAGCTTTCTTT
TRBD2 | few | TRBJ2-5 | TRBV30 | CAWTPPGLGRQETQYF | TGTGCCTGGACCCCACCGGGACTAGGGCGACAAGAGACCCAGTACTTC
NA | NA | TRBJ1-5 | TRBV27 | CASSLGQPNQPQHF | TGTGCCAGCAGTTTAGGACAGCCCAATCAGCCCCAGCATTTT
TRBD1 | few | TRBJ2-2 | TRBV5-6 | CASSFTQGTGELFF | TGTGCCAGCAGCTTTACACAGGGGACCGGGGAGCTGTTTTTT
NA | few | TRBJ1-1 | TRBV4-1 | CASSLPAGVYTEAFF | TGCGCCAGCAGCCTGCCGGCGGGGGTCTACACTGAAGCTTTCTTT
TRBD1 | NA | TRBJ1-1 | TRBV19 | CASSIDPRGKNTEAFF | TGTGCCAGTAGTATAGATCCCAGGGGGAAGAACACTGAAGCTTTCTTT
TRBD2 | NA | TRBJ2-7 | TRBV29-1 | CSVTAGVYYEQYF | TGCAGCGTAACAGCGGGAGTATACTACGAGCAGTACTTC
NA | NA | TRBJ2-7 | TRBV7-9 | CASSFGPIYEQYF | TGTGCCAGCAGCTTTGGCCCGATTTACGAGCAGTACTTC
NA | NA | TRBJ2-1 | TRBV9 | CASSVGGRSYNEQFF | TGTGCCAGCAGCGTTGGGGGGAGGTCCTACAATGAGCAGTTCTTC
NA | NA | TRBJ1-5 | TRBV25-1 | CASSDGGAQHF | TGTGCCAGCAGTGATGGGGGGGCCCAGCATTTT
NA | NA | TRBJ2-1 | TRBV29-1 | CSVGDSRHNEQFF | TGCAGCGTTGGGGACTCCCGGCACAATGAGCAGTTCTTC
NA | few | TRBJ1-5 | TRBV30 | CAWSVAGYQPQHF | TGTGCCTGGAGTGTGGCAGGCTATCAGCCCCAGCATTTT
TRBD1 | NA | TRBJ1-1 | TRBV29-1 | CSVGQGVAEAFF | TGCAGCGTTGGACAGGGAGTGGCTGAAGCTTTCTTT
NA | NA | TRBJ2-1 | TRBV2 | CASSDRARDEQFF | TGTGCCAGCAGTGATCGAGCGAGGGATGAGCAGTTCTTC